These 19 T cell receptor beta chains share one sample of origin, sequenced in a study of T cell responses to AZD1222 COVID-19 vaccine (dated by TCRdb to 2020 to 2023). The library was built by means of the immunoSEQ multiplex PCR assay. In TCRdb, the immuneACCESS table is reduced to in-frame sequences with V and J assigned. These tables do not hold every clone; where another copy was compared, an unresolved V gene accounts for under half, and the others remain unexplained. This sample comprises just under 90,000 clones, 85% to 90% of them detected only once. The ten largest clonotypes hold 10% of the sample. In the paper's terms, the time point label means: baseline before first vaccination. The sample's treatment or condition label, decoded: meningococcal conjugate vaccine given as trial control. The starting material was peripheral blood, obtained on day 0 of MenACWY control vaccination. These receptor sequences come from an adult in good health.

This chain joins TRBV7-9 and TRBJ2-7; D possibly corresponds to TRBD2 (6 bases). The V gene's germline CDR1 is SEHNR and CDR2 FQNEAQ (reference sequence). Between the trimmed V and J ends, which lost 7 bases and 4 bases, there was a span of 8 bases. The length of the CDR3 is 11 residues. The CDR3 sequence is CASIGGYEQYF. CDR3 bases: TGTGCCAGCATCGGGGGTTACGAGCAGTACTTC.

This clone was found once. The chain links TRBV21-1 to TRBJ1-2. TRBV21-1 is a documented pseudogene. This CDR3 has 16 residues. CDR3 in DNA: TGTGCCAGCAGCAAGGGCCGACCCCTAATGGACGATGGCTACACCTTC. Residues: CASSKGRPLMDDGYTF.

The rearrangement links TRBV18 to TRBJ1-6; 9 bases match TRBD1. This CDR3 is built from 15 residues. The V gene's germline CDR1 is KGHSH and CDR2 LQKENI. V dropped 6 bases and J dropped 10; count of bases not matched to a gene: 10. This CDR3 is CASSPGQGFASPLHF. DNA for the CDR3: TGTGCCAGCTCCCCGGGACAGGGCTTCGCATCACCCCTCCACTTT.

The sample holds one count of this clone. The chain uses TRBV18 and TRBJ2-7, with D hard to call. Germline CDR1 KGHSH, CDR2 LQKENI. V lost 4 bases and J lost 5, with 9 bases in between. The CDR3 runs 12 residues. CDR3 amino acids: CASSLNSNEQYF. For the CDR3, the DNA is TGTGCCAGCTCACTTAACAGCAACGAGCAGTACTTC. Full variable domain (missing parts from reference TRBV18 and TRBJ2-7): NAGVMQNPRHLVRRRGQEARLRCSPMKGHSHVYWYRQLPEEGLKFMVYLQKENIIDESGMPKERFSAEFPKEGPSILRIQQVVRGDSAAYFCASSLNSNEQYFGPGTRLTVT.

The V gene is TRBV7-9, the J gene TRBJ1-4; D gene uncertain. Per germline, CDR1 SEHNR and CDR2 FQNEAQ (reference sequence). V was clipped by 4 bases and J by 11 bases, with 14 bases between them. The CDR3 consists of 13 residues. Here the CDR3 reads CASSSALGWKLFF. The CDR3 DNA follows: TGTGCCAGCAGCTCAGCACTGGGATGGAAACTGTTTTTT.

The chain links TRBV5-1 to TRBJ2-1; D is unresolved. Germline assignment: CDR1 SGHRS and CDR2 YFSETQ. The ends were cut back, 1 base at V and 2 bases at J, with 7 bases in the middle. The CDR3 has 14 amino acids. CDR3 loop: CASSLLAAYNEQFF. In nucleotides, the CDR3 is TGCGCCAGCAGCTTGTTGGCGGCCTACAATGAGCAGTTCTTC.

This clone has a single count. The rearrangement joins TRBV9 to TRBJ1-6, with D uncertain. V was cut by 4 bases and J by 8 bases, with 19 bases left in between. There are 16 residues in the CDR3. CDR1 and CDR2 (germline): SGDLS, YYNGEE. The CDR3 nucleotides read TGTGCCAGCAGCCCTACCCCCGACCCTGCGGATTCACCCCTCCACTTT. It yields the protein CASSPTPDPADSPLHF.

This clone has more than one count but fewer than ten. The genes are TRBV28 and TRBJ1-2, with D tentatively TRBD1 (6 bases). V gave up 7 bases and J gave up 2 bases, with 14 bases separating them. Per germline, CDR1 MDHEN and CDR2 SYDVKM. This CDR3 has 14 amino acids. This CDR3 reads CASTPRGPNYGYTF. CDR3 nucleotide sequence: TGTGCCAGCACTCCCAGGGGACCAAACTATGGCTACACCTTC.

The chain combines TRBV23-1 with TRBJ2-2; 7 bases map to TRBD1. TRBV23-1 falls under the ORF class, with uncertain function. The junction had 11 bases not matched to a gene; V was cut back by 4 bases and J by 0 bases. The CDR3 is made up of 18 amino acids. CDR3 DNA sequence: TGCGCCAGCAGTCCTATGACAGGGCAAAAAACGAACACCGGGGAGCTGTTTTTT. This translates into CASSPMTGQKTNTGELFF.

The chain combines TRBV19 with TRBJ2-7; 10 bases are a match to TRBD2. The CDR3 covers 16 residues. Germline V lookup: CDR1 LNHDA, CDR2 SQIVND (reference sequence). Trimming cost V 5 bases and J 0 bases; bases outside gene matches: 7. The CDR3 DNA reads TGTGCCAGTAGTCCTAGCGGGGGATCGACCTCCTACGAGCAGTACTTC. This gives the protein CASSPSGGSTSYEQYF.

The chain links TRBV12-3 or TRBV12-4 to TRBJ1-1; D unresolved. The ends were cut back, 1 base at V and 2 bases at J, with 5 bases in the middle. The length of the CDR3 is 13 residues. As DNA, the CDR3 is TGTGCCAGCAGTTTAGAGCGAAACACTGAAGCTTTCTTT. Its protein is CASSLERNTEAFF.

V is TRBV28 and J is TRBJ2-1, with 7 bases aligning to TRBD1. This CDR3 has 14 amino acids. Unmatched junction bases numbered 6, after V lost 5 bases and J lost 5 bases. CDR1 is MDHEN and CDR2 is SYDVKM in the germline V gene. The CDR3 sequence: CASSPWTGNNEQFF. CDR3 DNA sequence: TGTGCCAGCAGTCCCTGGACAGGTAACAATGAGCAGTTCTTC.

This clone appeared a few times. Here the CDR3 reads CASSGAGSGNTIYF. For the CDR3, the DNA is TGTGCCAGCAGCGGGGCGGGCTCTGGAAACACCATATATTTT. J is TRBJ1-3 and V is TRBV7-9; D might be TRBD1 (5 bases). Trimming removed 5 bases from V and 0 bases from J, with 8 bases in between. The CDR3 contains 14 residues. Per germline, CDR1 SEHNR and CDR2 FQNEAQ (reference sequence).

The rearrangement uses TRBV5-6 and TRBJ2-1; TRBD2 agrees at 9 bases. This CDR3 spans 15 amino acids. Germline CDR1 is SGHDT and CDR2 is YYEEEE. Trimming cost V 2 bases and J 4 bases; bases outside gene matches: 4. This CDR3 is CASSFIAGVYNEQFF. CDR3 DNA: TGTGCCAGCAGCTTTATAGCGGGGGTTTACAATGAGCAGTTCTTC.

The chain carries TRBV7-9 and TRBJ1-3, with a tentative D call TRBD1 (6 bases). Germline V gene lookup returns CDR1 SEHNR and CDR2 FQNEAQ (reference sequence). Trimming removed 5 bases at V and 4 bases at J, with 12 bases between. The CDR3 covers 14 residues. CDR3 region: CASSPSGGGNTIYF. The CDR3 nucleotides read TGTGCCAGCAGCCCCTCTGGGGGCGGAAACACCATATATTTT.

The V call is TRBV7-2, the J call TRBJ2-5; 7 bases align to TRBD1. Germline V gene sequence: CDR1 SGHTA, CDR2 FQGNSA. The CDR3 consists of 15 residues. Trimming removed 4 bases from V and 4 bases from J; junction bases left unmatched: 9. CDR3 in amino acids: CASSSLGQAIETQYF. The CDR3 DNA follows: TGTGCCAGCAGCTCACTAGGACAGGCAATAGAGACCCAGTACTTC.

The DNA of the CDR3 is TGTGCCAGCAGTCAGCCCACCTGGGGCAAGTATAGCAATCAGCCCCAGCATTTT. Its translation is CASSQPTWGKYSNQPQHF. This sequence joins TRBV6-2 or TRBV6-3 and TRBJ1-5; D possibly corresponds to TRBD1 (5 bases). The V end lost 5 bases, the J end lost 0 bases, and 20 bases lay between the germline ends. The CDR3 runs to 18 residues. Per the germline V gene, CDR1 is MNHEY and CDR2 is SVGEGT.

The rearrangement links TRBV28 to TRBJ2-7; 12 nucleotides line up with TRBD1. Germline lookup yields CDR1 MDHEN and CDR2 SYDVKM. The V gene end was trimmed by 6 bases and the J gene end by 5 bases; junction bases not matched to a gene: 5. This CDR3 is built from 14 residues. In DNA form, the CDR3 reads TGTGCCAGCAGACCGGGACAGGGGGCGGACGAGCAGTACTTC. Residues: CASRPGQGADEQYF.

This chain joins TRBV6-5 and TRBJ1-6; D not certain. The V and J ends lost 5 bases and 8 bases respectively, with 13 bases between them. CDR1 and CDR2 from the germline V gene are MNHEY and SVGAGI. This CDR3 region has 14 residues. CDR3 region: CASSTSRRDSPLHF. The CDR3, as DNA: TGTGCCAGCAGTACTAGTCGGAGGGATTCACCCCTCCACTTT.